Each of the 5 T cell receptor beta chains below was sequenced from the same sample in a study of shared clonotypes between healthy human individuals. Only in-frame clones appear in the TCRdb table, and some are missing; sequencing was by immunoSEQ multiplex PCR. The table has some 2.4 million clones, under 95% seen once. The source material was naive CD4+ T cells from PBMCs. Indicated subset: CD45RA+ positively selected. Receptor source: a man aged 18 to 29 in good health. Some clones in this sample may be carry-over from other donors' samples.

The CDR3 reads CASSSASGDQDTQYF. CDR3 sequence (DNA): TGCGCCAGCAGCTCGGCTAGCGGGGACCAAGATACGCAGTATTTT. The chain recombines TRBV5-1 with TRBJ2-3; the match to TRBD2 covers 9 bases. The CDR3 runs to 15 residues. Germline values: CDR1 SGHRS, CDR2 YFSETQ. V lost 3 bases, J lost 5 bases, and 7 bases stayed unmatched.

The chain uses TRBV4-2 and TRBJ2-2; 8 bases are a match to TRBD2. This CDR3 has 15 residues. CDR1 and CDR2 (germline): LGHNA, YNFKEQ. J was trimmed by 3 bases and V by 2 bases; bases with no gene match: 2. The CDR3 coding sequence is TGTGCCAGCAGCCAACCTAGCGGGTACACCGGGGAGCTGTTTTTT. This codes for CASSQPSGYTGELFF.

This chain's CDR3 is CSVQGFATNEKLFF. The CDR3 DNA reads TGCAGCGTCCAGGGATTTGCAACTAATGAAAAACTGTTTTTT. The genes are TRBV29-1 and TRBJ1-4; D may be TRBD1 (5 bases). V was shortened by 6 bases and J by 0 bases, with 11 bases between the two germline ends. Looked up from germline, CDR1 is SQVTM and CDR2 is ANQGSEA. The CDR3 is 14 residues long.

The chain recombines TRBV2 with TRBJ2-5; D call uncertain. In germline, CDR1 is SNHLY, CDR2 FYNNEI. The CDR3 is 12 residues long. Trimming took off 8 bases at V and 2 bases at J, with 9 bases between the two ends. Here the CDR3 DNA reads TGTGCCAGCTCCCTAATGCAAGAGACCCAGTACTTC. It yields the protein CASSLMQETQYF.

This clone was seen once. This chain joins TRBV25-1 and TRBJ1-2; the D is unclear. V dropped 6 bases and J dropped 3 bases, with 11 bases sitting between them. This CDR3 region has 13 residues. Per germline, CDR1 MGHDK and CDR2 SYGVNS. The CDR3 DNA reads as TGTGCCAGCAGCGCTGACCGTGACTATGGCTACACCTTC. Protein: CASSADRDYGYTF.